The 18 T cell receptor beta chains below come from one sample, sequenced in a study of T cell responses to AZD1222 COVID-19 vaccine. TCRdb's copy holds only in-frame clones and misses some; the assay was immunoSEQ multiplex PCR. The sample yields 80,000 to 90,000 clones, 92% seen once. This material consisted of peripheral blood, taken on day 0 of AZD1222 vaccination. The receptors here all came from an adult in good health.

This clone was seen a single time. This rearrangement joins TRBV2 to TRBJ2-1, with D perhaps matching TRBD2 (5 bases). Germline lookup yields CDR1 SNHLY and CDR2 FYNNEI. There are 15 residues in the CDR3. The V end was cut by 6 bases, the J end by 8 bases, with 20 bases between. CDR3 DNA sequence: TGTGCCAGCAGCGATTCCGGGGTTCCGACCGATGAGCAGTTCTTC. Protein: CASSDSGVPTDEQFF.

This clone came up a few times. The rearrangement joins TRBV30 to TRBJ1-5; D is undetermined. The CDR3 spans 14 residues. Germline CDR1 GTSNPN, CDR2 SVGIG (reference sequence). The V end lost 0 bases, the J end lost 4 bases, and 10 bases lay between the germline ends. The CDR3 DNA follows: TGTGCCTGGAGTGTACCAGAATTTAATCAGCCCCAGCATTTT. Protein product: CAWSVPEFNQPQHF.

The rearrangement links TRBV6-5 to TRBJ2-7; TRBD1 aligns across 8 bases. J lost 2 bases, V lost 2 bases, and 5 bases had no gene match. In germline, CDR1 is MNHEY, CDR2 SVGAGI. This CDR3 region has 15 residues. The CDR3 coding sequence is TGTGCCAGCAGTTACCGGGACAGGCCAACCTACGAGCAGTACTTC. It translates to CASSYRDRPTYEQYF.

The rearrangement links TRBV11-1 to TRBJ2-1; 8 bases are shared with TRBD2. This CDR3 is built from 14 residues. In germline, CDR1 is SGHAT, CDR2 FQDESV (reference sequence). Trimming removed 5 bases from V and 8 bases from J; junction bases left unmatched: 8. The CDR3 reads CASSPPGGFDEQFF. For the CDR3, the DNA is TGTGCCAGCAGCCCACCGGGGGGGTTCGATGAGCAGTTCTTC.

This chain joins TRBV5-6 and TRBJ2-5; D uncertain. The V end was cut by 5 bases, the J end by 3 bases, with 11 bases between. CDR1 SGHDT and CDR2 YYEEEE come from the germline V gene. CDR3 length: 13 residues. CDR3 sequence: CASRFDLEETQYF. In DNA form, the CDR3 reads TGTGCCAGCAGATTTGACCTTGAAGAGACCCAGTACTTC.

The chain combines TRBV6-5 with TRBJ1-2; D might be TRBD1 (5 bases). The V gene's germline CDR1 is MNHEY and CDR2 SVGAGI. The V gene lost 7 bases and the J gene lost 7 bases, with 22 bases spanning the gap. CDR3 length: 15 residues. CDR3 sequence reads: CASTRHGGRAAGYTF. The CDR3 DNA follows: TGTGCCAGCACCCGTCACGGCGGCAGGGCCGCTGGCTACACCTTC.

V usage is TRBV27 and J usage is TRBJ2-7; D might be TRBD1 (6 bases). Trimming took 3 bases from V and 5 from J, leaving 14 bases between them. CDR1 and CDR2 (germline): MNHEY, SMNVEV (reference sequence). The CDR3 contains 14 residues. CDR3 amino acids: CASSFTVQGNEQYF. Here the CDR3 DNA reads TGTGCCAGCAGTTTTACGGTCCAGGGGAACGAGCAGTACTTC.

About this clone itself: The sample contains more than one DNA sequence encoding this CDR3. The CDR3 loop is CASSLRETQYF. The CDR3 nucleotides read TGTGCCAGCAGCCTTCGGGAGACCCAGTACTTC. The chain joins TRBV3-1 (or the pseudogene TRBV3-2) to TRBJ2-5; no clear D gene. The CDR3 sequence is 11 residues long. Germline CDR1 and CDR2: LGHDT and YNNKEL (reference sequence). The ends were cut back, 4 bases at V and 5 bases at J, with 5 bases in the middle.

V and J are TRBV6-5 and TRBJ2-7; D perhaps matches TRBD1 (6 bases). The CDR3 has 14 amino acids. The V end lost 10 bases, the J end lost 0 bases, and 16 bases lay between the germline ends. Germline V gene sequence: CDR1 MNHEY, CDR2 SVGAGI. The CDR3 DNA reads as TGTGCCACCTCAATGCGAGGGGGCTCCTACGAGCAGTACTTC. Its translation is CATSMRGGSYEQYF.

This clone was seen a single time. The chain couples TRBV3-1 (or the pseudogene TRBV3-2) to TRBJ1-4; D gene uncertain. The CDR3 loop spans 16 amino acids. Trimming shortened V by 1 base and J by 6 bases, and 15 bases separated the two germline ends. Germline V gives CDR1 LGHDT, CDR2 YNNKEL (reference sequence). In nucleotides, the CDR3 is TGTGCCAGCAGCCAAGCTCTTACAGTAGATTATGAAAAACTGTTTTTT. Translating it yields CASSQALTVDYEKLFF.

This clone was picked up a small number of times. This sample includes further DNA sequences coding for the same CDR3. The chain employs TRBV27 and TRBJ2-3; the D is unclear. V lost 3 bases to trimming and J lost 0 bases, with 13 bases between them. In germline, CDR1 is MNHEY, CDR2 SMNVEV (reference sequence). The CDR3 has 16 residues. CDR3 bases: TGTGCCAGCAGTTTTCTGGGATTTTCTAGCACAGATACGCAGTATTTT. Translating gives CASSFLGFSSTDTQYF.

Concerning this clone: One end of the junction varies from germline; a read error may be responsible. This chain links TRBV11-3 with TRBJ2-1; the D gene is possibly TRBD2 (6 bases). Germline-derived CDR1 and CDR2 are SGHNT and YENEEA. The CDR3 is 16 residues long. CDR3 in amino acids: CASSLEWEVPYNEQFF. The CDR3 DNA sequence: TGTGCCAGCAGCCTAGAGTGGGAGGTTCCCTACAATGAGCAGTTCTTC.

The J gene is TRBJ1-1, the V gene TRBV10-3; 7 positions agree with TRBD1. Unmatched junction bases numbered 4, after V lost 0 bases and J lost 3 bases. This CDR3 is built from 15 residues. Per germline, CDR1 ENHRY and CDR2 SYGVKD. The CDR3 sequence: CAISESGQAYTEAFF. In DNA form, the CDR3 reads TGTGCCATCAGTGAGTCTGGACAGGCCTACACTGAAGCTTTCTTT.

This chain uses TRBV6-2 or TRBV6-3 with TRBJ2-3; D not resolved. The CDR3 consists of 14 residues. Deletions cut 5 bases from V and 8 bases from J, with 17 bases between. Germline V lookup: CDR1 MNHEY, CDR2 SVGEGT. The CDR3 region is CASSPASSFGTQYF. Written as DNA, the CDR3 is TGTGCCAGCAGTCCCGCCTCTTCATTCGGTACGCAGTATTTT.

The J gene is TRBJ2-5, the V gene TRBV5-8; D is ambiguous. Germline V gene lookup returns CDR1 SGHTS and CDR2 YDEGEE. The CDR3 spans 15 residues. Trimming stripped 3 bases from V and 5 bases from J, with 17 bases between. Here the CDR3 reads CASSSTSYYGETQYF. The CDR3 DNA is TGTGCCAGCAGCTCAACTTCATACTACGGGGAGACCCAGTACTTC.

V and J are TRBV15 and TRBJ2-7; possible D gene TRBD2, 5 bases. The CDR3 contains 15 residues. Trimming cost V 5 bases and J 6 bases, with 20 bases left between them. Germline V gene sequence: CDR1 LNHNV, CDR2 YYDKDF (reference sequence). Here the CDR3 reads CATSLRRTGWVEQYF. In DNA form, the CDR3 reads TGTGCCACCAGCCTACGGAGGACGGGTTGGGTCGAGCAGTACTTC.

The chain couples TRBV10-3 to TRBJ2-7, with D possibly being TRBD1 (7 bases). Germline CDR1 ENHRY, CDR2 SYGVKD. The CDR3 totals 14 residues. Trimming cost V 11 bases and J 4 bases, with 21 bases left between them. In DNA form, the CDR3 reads TGTGCCTCCGAATCGGCCAGGGGGGATTACGAGCAGTACTTC. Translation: CASESARGDYEQYF.

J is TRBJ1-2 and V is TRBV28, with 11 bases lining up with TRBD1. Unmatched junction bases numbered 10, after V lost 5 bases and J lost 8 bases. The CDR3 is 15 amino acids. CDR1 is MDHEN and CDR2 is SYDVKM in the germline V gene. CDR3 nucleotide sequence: TGTGCCAGCAGTCCTGGACAGGGGGCAGGAAACGGCTACACCTTC. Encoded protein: CASSPGQGAGNGYTF.